This T cell receptor beta chain was identified in a study of pediatric ulcerative colitis. Study-level information: Most patients had pancolitis, and two had left-sided colitis. Findings and limits, study-wide: Blood samples from a couple of patients yielded substantially fewer templates and were excluded from blood-rectal overlap analysis.

The assay was run at survey level. Some clones are missing from TCRdb's copy, which holds only in-frame ones; the method was immunoSEQ multiplex PCR. The sample consists of roughly 5,200 clones, 80% to 90% of them appearing once. V gave up 0 bases and J gave up 6 bases; unmatched junction bases: 11. This CDR3 region has 17 residues. Germline V gives CDR1 SGHNT, CDR2 YYREEE (reference sequence). A remark on this clone: Its antigen is unknown.

V and J are TRBV5-4 and TRBJ2-7; 11 nucleotides agree with TRBD1. Sequencing used blood. This receptor was identified in a boy aged 5-17 years with mild ulcerative colitis. The DNA for the CDR3 is TGTGCCAGCAGCTTGGCTATGAGGACAGGGGGCTTTGGCGAGCAGTACTTC. Translation: CASSLAMRTGGFGEQYF. The variable domain in full, with the rest retrieved from reference TRBV5-4 and TRBJ2-7, is ETGVTQSPTHLIKTRGQQVTLRCSSQSGHNTVSWYQQALGQGPQFIFQYYREEENGRGNFPPRFSGLQFPNYSSELNVNALELDDSALYLCASSLAMRTGGFGEQYFGPGTRLTVT.